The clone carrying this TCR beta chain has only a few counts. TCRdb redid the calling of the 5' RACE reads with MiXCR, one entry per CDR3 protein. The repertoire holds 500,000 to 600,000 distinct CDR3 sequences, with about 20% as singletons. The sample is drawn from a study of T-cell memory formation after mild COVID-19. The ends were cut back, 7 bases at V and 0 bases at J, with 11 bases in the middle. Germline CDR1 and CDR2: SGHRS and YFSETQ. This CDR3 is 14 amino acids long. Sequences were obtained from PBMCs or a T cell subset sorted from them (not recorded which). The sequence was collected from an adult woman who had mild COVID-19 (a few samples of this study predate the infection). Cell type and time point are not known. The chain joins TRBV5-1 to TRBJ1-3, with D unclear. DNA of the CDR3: TGCGCCAGCGGATCCTCTTTCTCTGGAAACACCATATATTTT. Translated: CASGSSFSGNTIYF.